The sequence of this T cell receptor (beta chain) was determined in a study of early T cells in non-severe SARS-CoV-2 infection. This CDR3 spans 14 amino acids. With 8 bases clipped from V and 1 base from J, the junction kept 10 bases outside the gene matches. Germline loops: CDR1 SQVTM, CDR2 ANQGSEA. This clonotype has more than one count but fewer than ten. Attached unique molecular identifiers marked individual cDNA molecules. TCRdb called the 5' RACE reads again in MiXCR, with one record for every CDR3 protein. The repertoire includes around 82,000 distinct CDR3 sequences, approximately 11% of them detected once, and roughly 4.7% sits in the top ten.

Material: whole blood. The rearrangement links TRBV29-1 to TRBJ1-2; 7 nucleotides line up with TRBD1. This clonotype was obtained from an adult who was a healthcare worker with PCR-confirmed SARS-CoV-2 infection or an uninfected control (not recorded which). This CDR3 reads CSTSPGQHNYGYTF. The CDR3 nucleotides are TGCAGCACTTCACCGGGACAGCATAACTATGGCTACACCTTC.